This T cell receptor beta chain was documented in a study of CD8+ T cells in alopecia areata. Study-level findings and limits: Clonality in the scalp and expanded CD8+ clones ranked among the top 100 were significantly decreased by tofacitinib. Since there was just one nonresponder, nobody can yet say how baseline CD8+ expansion ties to response.

Noted treatment: oral pan-JAK inhibitor, 5-10 mg twice daily. CDR1 is SGHTA and CDR2 is FQGNSA in the germline V gene. V shed 6 bases and J 0 bases; nucleotides not matched to a gene: 2. This CDR3 is built from 14 residues. About this clone: Its cognate antigen is unknown.

TCR sequencing used cDNA made by reverse transcription of extracted RNA. Data came from immunoSEQ multiplex PCR; TCRdb stores just in-frame clones and leaves some out. The repertoire holds roughly 230,000 clones, with 40% to 45% as singletons. The sequenced sample was CD4+ T cells sorted from blood, obtained between weeks 36 and 40, from a patient treated with tofacitinib. The chain couples TRBV7-2 to TRBJ2-1; TRBD2 agrees at 7 bases. The TCR was taken from a human donor with alopecia areata. In DNA, the CDR3 is TGTGCCAGCAGTGGCGGGAGCTCCTACAATGAGCAGTTCTTC. Protein: CASSGGSSYNEQFF.